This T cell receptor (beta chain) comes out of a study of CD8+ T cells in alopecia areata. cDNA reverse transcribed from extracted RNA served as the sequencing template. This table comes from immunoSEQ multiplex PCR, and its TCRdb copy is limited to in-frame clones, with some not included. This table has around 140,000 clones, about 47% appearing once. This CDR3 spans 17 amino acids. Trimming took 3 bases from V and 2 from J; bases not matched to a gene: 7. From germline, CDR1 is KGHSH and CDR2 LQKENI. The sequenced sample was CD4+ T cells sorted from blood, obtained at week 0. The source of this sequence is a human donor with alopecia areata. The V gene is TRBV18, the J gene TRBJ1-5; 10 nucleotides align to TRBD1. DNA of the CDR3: TGTGCCAGCTCACCCTACCGGGACAGGGGCGGCAATCAGCCCCAGCATTTT. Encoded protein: CASSPYRDRGGNQPQHF.